This TCR beta chain is drawn from a study of T cell repertoires in cytomegalovirus infection. Study-wide points: The study found HLA-C-restricted CMV-specific TCR beta clonotypes dominating the ex vivo response.

TCRdb reprocessed the reads with MiXCR, giving one entry per CDR3 protein. The sample consists of fewer than 850,000 distinct CDR3 sequences, approximately 32% of them appearing once. This CDR3 has 16 amino acids. Germline lookup yields CDR1 MNHEY and CDR2 SVGAGI. Comment on this clonotype: Its specificity is unknown. One end of the junction is discordant with germline, which a read error may explain.

V usage is TRBV6-5 and J usage is TRBJ2-1, with 8 positions matching TRBD1. Sequenced here: cultured CD8+ T cells from PBMCs, sampled from culture after CMV antigen stimulation. This sequence was found in a human donor in good health (CMV status not recorded). Some clones in this sample may be carry-over from other donors' samples. The CDR3 DNA reads TGTGCCAGCAGTTACTCGAGGACAGGGCTATACAATGAGCTGTTCTTC. It codes for CASSYSRTGLYNELFF.